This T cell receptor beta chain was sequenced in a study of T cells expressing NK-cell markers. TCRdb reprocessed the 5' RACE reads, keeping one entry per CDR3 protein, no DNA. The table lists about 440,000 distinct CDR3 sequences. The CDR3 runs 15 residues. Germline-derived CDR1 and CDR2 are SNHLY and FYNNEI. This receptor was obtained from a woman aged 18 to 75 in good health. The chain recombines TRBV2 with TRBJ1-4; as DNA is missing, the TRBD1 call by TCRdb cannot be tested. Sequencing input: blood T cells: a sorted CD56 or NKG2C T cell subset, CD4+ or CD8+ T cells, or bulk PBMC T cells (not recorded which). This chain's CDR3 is CASRGNGGPNEKLFF.